This T cell receptor (beta chain) was captured in a study of human T cells and chemical hapten exposure. Study results and limitations: DPC sensitization produced no change in TCRs with frequency above 1 in 1000. Versus controls, significantly more large CDR3 similarity clusters arose from expanded TCRs.

TCRdb itself ran the RACE reads through MiXCR, one entry per CDR3 protein. This table holds roughly 45,000 distinct CDR3 sequences, roughly 9.5% found once. Documented time point: patch test 1, 2 weeks after DPC sensitization. The sample's treatment: therapeutic diphenylcyclopropenone sensitization with weekly scalp DPC. A few counts support this clonotype. As yet, its antigen is unknown. The germline gives CDR1 SGHAT, CDR2 FQNNGV. CDR3 size: 16 residues. V lost 3 bases to trimming and J lost 2 bases, with 11 bases between them. The rearrangement uses TRBV11-2 and TRBJ1-6; perhaps TRBD1 as D (6 bases). The receptor's source is a woman between 45 and 65 years old with alopecia areata. Some clones in this sample may be carry-over from other donors' samples. The material was whole blood, obtained in connection with sensitization to the hapten diphenylcyclopropenone (DPC). The CDR3 DNA reads TGTGCCAGCAGCTTTGGGGGGGCCACCTATAATTCACCCCTCCACTTT. Translation gives CASSFGGATYNSPLHF.